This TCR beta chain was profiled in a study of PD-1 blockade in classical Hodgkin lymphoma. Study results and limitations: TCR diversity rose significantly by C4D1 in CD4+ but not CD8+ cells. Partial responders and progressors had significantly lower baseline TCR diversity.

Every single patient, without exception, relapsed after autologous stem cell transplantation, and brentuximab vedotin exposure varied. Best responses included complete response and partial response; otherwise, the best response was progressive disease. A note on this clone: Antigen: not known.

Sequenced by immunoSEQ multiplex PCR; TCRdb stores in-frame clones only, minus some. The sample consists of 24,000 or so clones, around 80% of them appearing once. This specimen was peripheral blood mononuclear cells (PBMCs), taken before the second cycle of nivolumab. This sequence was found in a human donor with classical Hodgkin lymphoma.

CDR3 coding DNA: TGTGCCATCACCGAAGGACTAGCGGGGCCCCCAGATACGCAGTATTTT. Its translation is CAITEGLAGPPDTQYF. This sequence joins TRBV10-3 and TRBJ2-3, with 12 bases identical to TRBD2. CDR1 and CDR2 from the germline V gene are ENHRY and SYGVKD. V gave up 7 bases and J gave up 4 bases; unmatched junction bases: 9. CDR3 length: 16 residues.